The 26 T cell receptor beta chains reported below all come from one sample, sequenced in a study of cytomegalovirus exposure and HLA in healthy donors. TCRdb keeps only in-frame clones here, not all; method: immunoSEQ multiplex PCR. Of 150,000 to 200,000 clones in the sample, roughly 80% were seen once. Material for sequencing was PBMCs. These receptors came from a woman aged 18 to 35 in good health and CMV-seropositive.

This chain uses TRBV7-9 with TRBJ2-7; 14 bases agree with TRBD2. The CDR3 contains 19 residues. V lost 5 bases to trimming and J lost 0 bases; unmatched junction nucleotides: 12. Germline V gene lookup returns CDR1 SEHNR and CDR2 FQNEAQ (reference sequence). The CDR3 here is CASSPLGRTSGGNSYEQYF. The CDR3 coding sequence is TGTGCCAGCAGCCCTCTCGGCAGGACTAGCGGGGGGAACTCCTACGAGCAGTACTTC.

The V gene is TRBV5-6, the J gene TRBJ2-3; 10 bases fit TRBD2. The CDR3 has 13 residues. V lost 0 bases and J lost 14; bases outside the gene matches: 6. Looked up from germline, CDR1 is SGHDT and CDR2 is YYEEEE. CDR3 nucleotides: TGTGCCAGCAGCTTGGCCAGCGGGGGGGCATCGTATTTT. It translates to CASSLASGGASYF.

The V and J genes are TRBV7-2 and TRBJ2-1, with TRBD2 matching over 7 bases. This CDR3 has 16 amino acids. CDR1 and CDR2 from the germline V gene are SGHTA and FQGNSA. Trimming at V came to 4 bases and at J to 0 bases, leaving 6 bases not matched to a gene. The CDR3 DNA reads TGTGCCAGCAGCTCGTCGGGGGGAAGCTCCTACAATGAGCAGTTCTTC. Translating gives CASSSSGGSSYNEQFF.

The chain carries TRBV9 and TRBJ2-3, with a weak D call TRBD2 (7 bases). The CDR3 is 14 amino acids. Germline loops: CDR1 SGDLS, CDR2 YYNGEE. Trimming pared 0 bases from V and 7 bases from J, leaving 12 bases between. The CDR3 sequence is CASSVGEGGHTQYF. CDR3 sequence (DNA): TGTGCCAGCAGCGTAGGGGAGGGGGGACATACGCAGTATTTT.

This clone was recorded once. The chain couples TRBV6-4 to TRBJ1-5, with no clear D. V lost 6 bases, J lost 1 base, and 4 bases lay in between. Germline-derived CDR1 and CDR2 are MRHNA and SNTAGT. CDR3 length: 12 amino acids. The CDR3 nucleotides read TGTGCCAGCAGCCCGAGCAATCAGCCCCAGCATTTT. Amino acids: CASSPSNQPQHF.

This clone was seen a single time. This same CDR3 is encoded by further DNA sequences in the sample. This chain links TRBV7-9 with TRBJ2-5; D remains ambiguous. CDR1 is SEHNR, CDR2 FQNEAQ, per germline (reference sequence). V lost 1 base to trimming and J lost 1 base, with 4 bases between them. This CDR3 spans 13 amino acids. CDR3 sequence (DNA): TGTGCCAGCAGCTTAGTGAGCCAAGAGACCCAGTACTTC. This sequence encodes CASSLVSQETQYF.

The chain recombines TRBV5-5 with TRBJ2-2; maybe TRBD1 (6 bases). The ends were cut back, 5 bases at V and 6 bases at J, with 11 bases in the middle. Germline V gives CDR1 SGHKS, CDR2 YYEKEE (reference sequence). CDR3 length: 13 residues. CDR3 in amino acids: CASSYTGSGELFF. DNA for the CDR3: TGTGCCAGCAGTTACACAGGGTCCGGGGAGCTGTTTTTT.

The chain links TRBV19 to TRBJ2-1, with TRBD1 matching over 9 bases. The germline CDR1 and CDR2 sequences are LNHDA and SQIVND (reference sequence). This CDR3 is 15 amino acids long. Losses at the gene ends were 1 base for V and 4 bases for J; bases not matched to a gene: 2. The DNA for the CDR3 is TGTGCCAGTAGTATAGCGGGGACAGGGTACAATGAGCAGTTCTTC. Encoded protein: CASSIAGTGYNEQFF. Supplemented by reference TRBV19 and TRBJ2-1, the full variable domain reads DGGITQSPKYLFRKEGQNVTLSCEQNLNHDAMYWYRQDPGQGLRLIYYSQIVNDFQKGDIAEGYSVSREKKESFPLTVTSAQKNPTAFYLCASSIAGTGYNEQFFGPGTRLTVL.

The chain is built from TRBV7-2 and TRBJ1-1; 7 nucleotides agree with TRBD1. This CDR3 region has 14 residues. J lost 5 bases, V lost 5 bases, and 8 bases had no gene match. Germline CDR1 is SGHTA and CDR2 is FQGNSA. CDR3 protein: CASSRRQGRTEAFF. The CDR3 nucleotides are TGTGCCAGCAGCCGACGACAGGGAAGGACTGAAGCTTTCTTT.

The chain employs TRBV9 and TRBJ1-1; D remains ambiguous. Trimming shortened V by 0 bases and J by 0 bases, and 6 bases separated the two germline ends. Germline CDR1 is SGDLS and CDR2 is YYNGEE. This CDR3 region has 14 residues. In DNA form, the CDR3 reads TGTGCCAGCAGCGTAGGTCCTATGAACACTGAAGCTTTCTTT. It specifies CASSVGPMNTEAFF.

This rearrangement joins TRBV7-2 to TRBJ1-2; maybe TRBD1 (5 bases). From germline, CDR1 is SGHTA and CDR2 FQGNSA. This CDR3 spans 15 amino acids. V was pared by 3 bases and J by 0 bases, with 11 bases between. The CDR3 bases are TGTGCCAGCAGCTTCTACACAGGTCCTAACTATGGCTACACCTTC. The encoded protein is CASSFYTGPNYGYTF.

The chain combines TRBV14 with TRBJ1-1, with 7 bases fitting TRBD1. The CDR3 is 13 residues long. With 5 bases clipped from V and 3 bases from J, the junction kept 3 bases outside the gene matches. The germline CDR1 and CDR2 sequences are SGHDN and FVKESK. The CDR3 DNA reads TGTGCCAGCAGCAGCAGGGGGTACACTGAAGCTTTCTTT. Translated, it gives CASSSRGYTEAFF.

The chain uses TRBV7-2 and TRBJ2-7, with D tentatively TRBD2 (6 bases). The CDR3 has 15 amino acids. V gave up 0 bases and J gave up 7 bases, with 16 bases separating them. Germline CDR1 is SGHTA and CDR2 is FQGNSA. CDR3 DNA sequence: TGTGCCAGCAGCTTAGCGGGGGGATGGGGACGGGAGCAGTACTTC. Its translation: CASSLAGGWGREQYF.

This CDR3 is CASSLTGLIDEQFF. CDR3 in DNA: TGTGCCAGCAGCCTGACTGGGTTAATAGATGAGCAGTTCTTC. V is TRBV7-2 and J is TRBJ2-1, with D unclear. From germline, CDR1 is SGHTA and CDR2 FQGNSA. Trimming took 5 bases from V and 8 from J, leaving 16 bases between them. The CDR3 has 14 residues. The full variable domain, completed using reference TRBV7-2 and TRBJ2-1, is GAGVSQSPSNKVTEKGKDVELRCDPISGHTALYWYRQSLGQGLEFLIYFQGNSAPDKSGLPSDRFSAERTGGSVSTLTIQRTQQEDSAVYLCASSLTGLIDEQFFGPGTRLTVL.

The chain employs TRBV6-1 and TRBJ2-7; possible D gene TRBD1, 6 bases. V lost 10 bases, J lost 2 bases, and 21 bases lay in between. The V gene's germline CDR1 is MNHNS and CDR2 SASEGT. This CDR3 has 15 residues. CDR3 bases: TGTGCCACTAAAACGTTAACCGGGACAACCTACGAGCAGTACTTC. Its translation is CATKTLTGTTYEQYF.

The V and J genes are TRBV6-5 and TRBJ1-1; a possible D gene is TRBD1 (5 bases). The V end was cut by 5 bases, the J end by 10 bases, with 17 bases between. This CDR3 is 13 amino acids long. Germline V CDR1 and CDR2: MNHEY, SVGAGI. The CDR3 loop reads CASSGGPARGAFF. DNA for the CDR3: TGTGCCAGCAGTGGGGGACCAGCGCGGGGAGCTTTCTTT.

The chain joins TRBV7-2 to TRBJ1-2; 9 nucleotides match TRBD1. CDR3 length: 14 amino acids. Trimming at V came to 5 bases and at J to 6 bases, leaving 7 bases not matched to a gene. From germline, CDR1 is SGHTA and CDR2 FQGNSA. In DNA, the CDR3 is TGTGCCAGCAGCCCGGGACAGGGAACGCATGGCTACACCTTC. This gives the protein CASSPGQGTHGYTF. Together with reference TRBV7-2 and TRBJ1-2, the CDR3 gives the full variable domain: GAGVSQSPSNKVTEKGKDVELRCDPISGHTALYWYRQSLGQGLEFLIYFQGNSAPDKSGLPSDRFSAERTGGSVSTLTIQRTQQEDSAVYLCASSPGQGTHGYTFGSGTRLTVV.

This clone has only one observation. The chain is built from TRBV2 and TRBJ1-6, with 11 bases lining up with TRBD1. With 5 bases clipped from V and 9 bases from J, the junction kept 6 bases outside the gene matches. The CDR3 covers 15 residues. Germline V gene sequence: CDR1 SNHLY, CDR2 FYNNEI. CDR3 sequence: CASSQTGTGGSPLHF. In DNA form, the CDR3 reads TGTGCCAGCAGTCAAACCGGGACAGGGGGTTCACCCCTCCACTTT.

This CDR3 reads CASSRTSGGYTGELFF. In DNA, the CDR3 is TGCGCCAGCAGCCGGACTAGCGGGGGGTATACCGGGGAGCTGTTTTTT. This chain connects TRBV5-1 to TRBJ2-2, with 14 bases fitting TRBD2. This CDR3 is built from 16 residues. V was pared by 4 bases and J by 5 bases, with 4 bases of the junction left unmatched. The germline gives CDR1 SGHRS, CDR2 YFSETQ.

This sequence joins TRBV7-9 and TRBJ1-6; D perhaps matches TRBD1 (5 bases). The CDR3 sequence is 16 residues long. CDR1 is SEHNR and CDR2 is FQNEAQ in the germline V gene (reference sequence). V was trimmed by 5 bases and J by 4 bases, leaving 15 bases between them. The CDR3 is CASSKGQGSYNSPLHF. DNA for the CDR3: TGTGCCAGCAGCAAGGGTCAGGGCTCATATAATTCACCCCTCCACTTT.

V usage is TRBV11-2 and J usage is TRBJ2-5; D is unclear. In germline, CDR1 is SGHAT, CDR2 FQNNGV. V was shortened by 4 bases and J by 2 bases, with 2 bases between the two germline ends. The CDR3 is made up of 11 amino acids. The CDR3 region is CASSSQETQYF. In DNA, the CDR3 is TGTGCCAGCAGCTCTCAAGAGACCCAGTACTTC.

The chain has TRBV7-2 and TRBJ2-3; D is possibly TRBD2 (5 bases). The CDR3 has 16 amino acids. V gave up 2 bases and J gave up 0 bases, with 12 bases separating them. The germline V gene encodes CDR1 SGHTA and CDR2 FQGNSA. The CDR3 reads CASSLSSRGSTDTQYF. As DNA, the CDR3 is TGTGCCAGCAGCTTAAGTAGCCGGGGAAGCACAGATACGCAGTATTTT.

The chain links TRBV6-1 to TRBJ2-3; a weak D match, TRBD1 (6 bases). Germline CDR1 reads MNHNS; CDR2 reads SASEGT. The germline V and J ends were trimmed by 4 bases and 2 bases, with 10 bases remaining between them. The CDR3 is 14 amino acids. The CDR3 region has the DNA TGTGCCAGCAGTGCGACAGGAACCACAGATACGCAGTATTTT. It codes for CASSATGTTDTQYF.

This clone showed up just a few times. The chain uses TRBV20-1 and TRBJ1-1; D unclear. There are 11 residues in the CDR3. Trimming left V 6 bases short and J 3 bases short, with 8 bases between. Germline CDR1 is DFQATT and CDR2 is SNEGSKA (reference sequence). The CDR3 loop is CSALRYTEAFF. In DNA form, the CDR3 reads TGCAGTGCACTAAGATACACTGAAGCTTTCTTT.

The gene calls are TRBV4-1 and TRBJ1-1; no firm D call. CDR3 length equals 14 residues. Trimming took 0 bases from V and 4 from J, leaving 9 bases between them. From germline, CDR1 is MGHRA and CDR2 YSYEKL. CDR3 nucleotide sequence: TGCGCCAGCAGCCAAGAGGCGGTTTCCACTGAAGCTTTCTTT. Its protein is CASSQEAVSTEAFF.

This clone was seen more than once but under ten times. The rearrangement uses TRBV7-2 and TRBJ1-1; 9 nucleotides align to TRBD1. The CDR3 is made up of 15 amino acids. CDR1 is SGHTA and CDR2 is FQGNSA in the germline V gene. V shed 1 base and J 6 bases; nucleotides not matched to a gene: 6. CDR3 in amino acids: CASSLVRTGAPEAFF. Written as DNA, the CDR3 is TGTGCCAGCAGCTTAGTGCGGACAGGGGCTCCTGAAGCTTTCTTT.